This entry is about one T cell receptor (beta chain). Its antigen is still unknown. The record originates from a study of T cell repertoires in cytomegalovirus infection. Turning to the study itself: Newly reported HLA-C-restricted and thoroughly characterized HLA-B-restricted CMV epitopes were employed. Carrying CMV and the relevant HLA type showed in public TCR beta signatures.

The CDR3 contains 13 residues. Trimming cost V 4 bases and J 5 bases, with 12 bases left between them. Germline V gene data show CDR1 as SGHRS and CDR2 as YFSETQ. Findings and caveats of the study: HLA-C-restricted CMV clonotypes gave the most frequent clonotype in two of eight donors.

TCRdb itself ran the reads through MiXCR, one entry per CDR3 protein. The sample shows 110,000 or so distinct CDR3 sequences, about 30% of them seen only once. Sequences were derived from CD8+ T cells from cultured PBMCs, sampled from culture after CMV antigen stimulation. The chain is built from TRBV5-1 and TRBJ1-1; D is uncertain. The sequence was collected from a human donor in good health (CMV status not recorded). Some clones in this sample may be carry-over from other donors' samples. CDR3 bases: TGCGCCAGCAGCGAAACCCGAGGGACTGAAGCTTTCTTT. This translates into CASSETRGTEAFF.